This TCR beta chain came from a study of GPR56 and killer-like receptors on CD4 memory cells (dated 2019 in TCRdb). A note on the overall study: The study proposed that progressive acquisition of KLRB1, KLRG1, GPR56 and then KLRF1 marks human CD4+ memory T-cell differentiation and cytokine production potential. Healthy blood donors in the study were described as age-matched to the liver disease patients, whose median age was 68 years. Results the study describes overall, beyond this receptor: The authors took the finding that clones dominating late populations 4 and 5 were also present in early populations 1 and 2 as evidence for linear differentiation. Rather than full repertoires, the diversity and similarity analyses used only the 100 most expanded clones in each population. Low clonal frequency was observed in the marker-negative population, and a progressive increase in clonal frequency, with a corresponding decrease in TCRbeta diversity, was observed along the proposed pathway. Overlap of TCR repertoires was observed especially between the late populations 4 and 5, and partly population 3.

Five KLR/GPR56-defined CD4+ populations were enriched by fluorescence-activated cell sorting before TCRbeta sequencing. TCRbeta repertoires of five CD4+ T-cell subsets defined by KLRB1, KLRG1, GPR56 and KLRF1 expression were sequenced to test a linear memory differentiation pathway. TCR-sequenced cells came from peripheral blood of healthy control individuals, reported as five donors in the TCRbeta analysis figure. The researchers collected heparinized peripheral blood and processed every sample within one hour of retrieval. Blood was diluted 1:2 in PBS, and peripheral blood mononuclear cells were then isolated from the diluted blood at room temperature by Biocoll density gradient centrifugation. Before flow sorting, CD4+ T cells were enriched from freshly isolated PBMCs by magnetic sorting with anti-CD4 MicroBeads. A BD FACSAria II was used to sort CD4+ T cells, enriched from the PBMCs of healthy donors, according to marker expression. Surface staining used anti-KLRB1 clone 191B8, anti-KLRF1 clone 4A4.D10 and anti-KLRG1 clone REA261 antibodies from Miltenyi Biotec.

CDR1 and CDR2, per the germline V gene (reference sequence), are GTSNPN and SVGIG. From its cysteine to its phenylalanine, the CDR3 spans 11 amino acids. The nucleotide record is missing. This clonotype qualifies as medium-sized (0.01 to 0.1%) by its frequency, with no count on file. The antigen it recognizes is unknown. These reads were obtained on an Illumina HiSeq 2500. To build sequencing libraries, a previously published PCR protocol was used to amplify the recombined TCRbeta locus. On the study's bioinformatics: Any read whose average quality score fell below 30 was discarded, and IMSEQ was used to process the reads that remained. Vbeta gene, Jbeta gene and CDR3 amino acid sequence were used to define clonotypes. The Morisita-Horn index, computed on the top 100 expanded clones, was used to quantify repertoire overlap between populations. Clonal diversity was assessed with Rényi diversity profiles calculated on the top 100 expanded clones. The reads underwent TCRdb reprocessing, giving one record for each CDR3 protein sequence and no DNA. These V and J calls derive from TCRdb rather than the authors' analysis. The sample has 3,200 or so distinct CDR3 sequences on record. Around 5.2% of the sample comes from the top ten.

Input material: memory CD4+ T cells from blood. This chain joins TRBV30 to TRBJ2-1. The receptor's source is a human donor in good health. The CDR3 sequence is CAWSVAHEQFF. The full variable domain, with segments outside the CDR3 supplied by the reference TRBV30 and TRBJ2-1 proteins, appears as SQTIHQWPATLVQPVGSPLSLECTVEGTSNPNLYWYRQAAGRGLQLLFYSVGIGQISSEVPQNLSASRPQDRQFILSSKKLLLSDSGFYLCAWSVAHEQFFGPGTRLTVL.